This paragraph reports one T cell receptor (beta chain). What it recognizes is unknown. The sample comes from a study of long-term antiretroviral therapy in people with HIV. Study results and limitations: The data indicate that diversity increased after ART but remained below transplant donor controls.

Survey-level resolution applied to immunoSEQ assay v3.0. Using immunoSEQ multiplex PCR, the repertoire was profiled, and TCRdb retains in-frame clones only, with some absent. The table has approximately 31,000 clones, 87% seen once. In germline, CDR1 is MNHNS, CDR2 SASEGT. V gave up 6 bases and J gave up 4 bases, with 17 bases separating them. This CDR3 has 15 amino acids. The sequences come from unsorted PBMCs, collected 1.1 years after starting antiretroviral therapy. V usage is TRBV6-1 and J usage is TRBJ2-3; weak D call: TRBD2 (6 bases). This clonotype was obtained from a man between 18 and 35 years old with HIV. CDR3 in DNA: TGTGCCAGCAGGGGGGGTCCTTTAGCACCAGATACGCAGTATTTT. Translating gives CASRGGPLAPDTQYF.